Listed here are 5 T cell receptor beta chains from one sample, sequenced in a study of human T cells and chemical hapten exposure. Using its own MiXCR run on the 5' RACE reads, TCRdb lists one record per CDR3 protein. The sample yields about 140,000 distinct CDR3 sequences, about 4.3% seen once. The total RNA was obtained from whole blood that was not fractionated. These receptors came from a female donor in good health.

This clonotype has a count of ten or more. The genes are TRBV7-6 and TRBJ1-5; D possibly corresponds to TRBD1 (6 bases). From germline, CDR1 is SGHVS and CDR2 FNYEAQ. CDR3 length: 14 amino acids. V dropped 3 bases and J dropped 3 bases, with 9 bases sitting between them. DNA for the CDR3: TGTGCCAGCAGCTTTGGGGGGGCCAATCAGCCCCAGCATTTT. It codes for CASSFGGANQPQHF.

This clonotype has ten or more counts. This chain joins TRBV4-2 and TRBJ2-1; TRBD2 matches 8 bases. Germline V CDR1 and CDR2: LGHNA, YNFKEQ. There are 17 residues in the CDR3. V gave up 0 bases and J gave up 8 bases; unmatched junction bases: 12. The CDR3 protein is CASSQDSPGGRDDEQFF. In DNA form, the CDR3 reads TGTGCCAGCAGCCAAGATTCCCCGGGGGGGCGGGATGATGAGCAGTTCTTC.

This clonotype was recorded at least ten times. J is TRBJ1-1 and V is TRBV5-5; weak D call: TRBD1 (6 bases). V was trimmed by 3 bases and J by 8 bases, leaving 14 bases between them. CDR3 length: 13 residues. From germline, CDR1 is SGHKS and CDR2 YYEKEE (reference sequence). CDR3 bases: TGTGCCAGCAGCTATGGAGGGGGTTTGGAAGCTTTCTTT. Residues: CASSYGGGLEAFF.

This clonotype came up a few times. This sequence joins TRBV20-1 and TRBJ1-5; no firm D call. This CDR3 has 13 amino acids. The germline CDR1 and CDR2 sequences are DFQATT and SNEGSKA (reference sequence). Trimming shortened V by 3 bases and J by 7 bases, and 13 bases separated the two germline ends. CDR3 sequence (DNA): TGCAGTGCTAGTGTCAGGAGTGGGCAGCCCCAGCATTTT. It encodes CSASVRSGQPQHF.

This clonotype was recorded many times. The V gene is TRBV2, the J gene TRBJ1-1, with D hard to call. V dropped 1 base and J dropped 0 bases, with 3 bases sitting between them. CDR3 length: 13 residues. Germline V lookup: CDR1 SNHLY, CDR2 FYNNEI. The CDR3 is CASSEGLNTEAFF. The CDR3 coding sequence is TGTGCCAGCAGTGAAGGATTGAACACTGAAGCTTTCTTT.